This T cell receptor beta chain was retrieved from a study of shared clonotypes between healthy human individuals. General study findings and limits: Generation probabilities were higher for clonotypes shared across all four sorted-subset donors than for unshared ones. Sequencing of the sorted subsets was shown by rarefaction to be incomplete despite large depth.

With regard to this clone: Its antigen is unknown. Other DNA variants within this sample encode the same CDR3.

For each subset, genomic DNA was distributed in equal portions over several immunoSEQ plates. Assay: immunoSEQ multiplex PCR; the TCRdb copy retains only in-frame clones and omits some. The sample has 2 million to 2.5 million clones; approximately 94% are singletons. Sequenced sample: naive CD4+ T cells sorted from blood. The sample's subset: CD45RA+ positively selected. This clonotype originated in a man in his late teens or twenties in good health.

As DNA, the CDR3 is TGTGCCAGCAGGCGACTAGCGGGGGCCTACGAGCAGTACTTC. Its translation: CASRRLAGAYEQYF. This chain connects TRBV6-1 to TRBJ2-7; TRBD2 matches at 12 bases. CDR3 length: 14 amino acids. Looked up from germline, CDR1 is MNHNS and CDR2 is SASEGT. J lost 2 bases, V lost 6 bases, and 2 bases had no gene match.